The TCR beta chain described here comes from a study of blood T cell repertoires in COVID-19. As for the study in general: The study drew acute and convalescent COVID-19 samples from the United States, Italy and Spain. The cDNA or gDNA used as material had been derived from T cells, B-cell-depleted T cells, or PBMCs.

This CDR3 has 13 amino acids. The V gene's germline CDR1 is SGHAT and CDR2 FQNNGV. V shed 5 bases and J shed 4 bases, with 11 bases lying between them. As originally analysed: Amplification from reference gene primers served as the basis for estimated nucleated cell counts. Generated by immunoSEQ multiplex PCR, the TCRdb table keeps only in-frame clones and is missing some. V and J calls plus clone size are reproduced from that table; the DNA served to infer D and trimming. The data hold under 60,000 clones, with over 65% observed a single time. In this sample, this clone turned up once. V and J are TRBV11-2 and TRBJ1-2, with unresolved D. The source is a human donor in a cohort sampled during active COVID-19. The sample was peripheral blood. CDR3 nucleotide sequence: TGTGCCAGCAGCCAGCGGGAATTCTATGGCTACACCTTC. Protein sequence: CASSQREFYGYTF. The complete variable domain, with remaining parts taken from reference TRBV11-2 and TRBJ1-2, reads EAGVAQSPRYKIIEKRQSVAFWCNPISGHATLYWYQQILGQGPKLLIQFQNNGVVDDSQLPKDRFSAERLKGVDSTLKIQPAKLEDSAVYLCASSQREFYGYTFGSGTRLTVV.